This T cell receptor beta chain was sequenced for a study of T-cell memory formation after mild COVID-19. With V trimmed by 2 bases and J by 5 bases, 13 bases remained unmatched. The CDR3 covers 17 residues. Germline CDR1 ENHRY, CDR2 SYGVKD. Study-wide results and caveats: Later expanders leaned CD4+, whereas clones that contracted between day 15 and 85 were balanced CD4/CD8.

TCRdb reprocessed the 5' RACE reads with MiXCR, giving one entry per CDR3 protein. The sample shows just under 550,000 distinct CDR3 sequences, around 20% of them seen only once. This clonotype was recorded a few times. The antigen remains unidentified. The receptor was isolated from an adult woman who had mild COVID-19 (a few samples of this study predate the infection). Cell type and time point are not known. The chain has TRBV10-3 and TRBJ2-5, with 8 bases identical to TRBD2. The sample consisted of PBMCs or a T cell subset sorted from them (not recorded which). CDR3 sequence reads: CAISETPRTSKGETQYF. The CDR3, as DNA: TGTGCCATCAGTGAGACCCCCCGGACTAGCAAGGGGGAGACCCAGTACTTC.